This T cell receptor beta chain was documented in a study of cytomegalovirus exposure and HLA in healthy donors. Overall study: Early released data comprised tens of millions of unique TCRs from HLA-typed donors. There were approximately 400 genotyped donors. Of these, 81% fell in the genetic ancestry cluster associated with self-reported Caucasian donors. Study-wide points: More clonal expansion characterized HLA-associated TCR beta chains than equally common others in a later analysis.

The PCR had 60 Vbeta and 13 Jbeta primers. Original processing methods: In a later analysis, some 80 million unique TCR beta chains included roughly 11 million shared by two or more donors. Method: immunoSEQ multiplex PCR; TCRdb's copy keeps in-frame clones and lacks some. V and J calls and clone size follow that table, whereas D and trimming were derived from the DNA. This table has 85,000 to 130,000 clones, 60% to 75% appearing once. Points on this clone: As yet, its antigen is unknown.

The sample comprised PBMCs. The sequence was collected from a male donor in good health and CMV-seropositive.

This chain's CDR3 is CASSQVPVPTDTQYF. The CDR3 coding sequence is TGTGCCAGCAGCCAAGTGCCGGTTCCCACAGATACGCAGTATTTT. The V gene is TRBV14, the J gene TRBJ2-3; no reliable D call. CDR1 is SGHDN and CDR2 is FVKESK in the germline V gene. The CDR3 consists of 15 residues. Trimming shortened V by 1 base and J by 2 bases, and 10 bases separated the two germline ends.